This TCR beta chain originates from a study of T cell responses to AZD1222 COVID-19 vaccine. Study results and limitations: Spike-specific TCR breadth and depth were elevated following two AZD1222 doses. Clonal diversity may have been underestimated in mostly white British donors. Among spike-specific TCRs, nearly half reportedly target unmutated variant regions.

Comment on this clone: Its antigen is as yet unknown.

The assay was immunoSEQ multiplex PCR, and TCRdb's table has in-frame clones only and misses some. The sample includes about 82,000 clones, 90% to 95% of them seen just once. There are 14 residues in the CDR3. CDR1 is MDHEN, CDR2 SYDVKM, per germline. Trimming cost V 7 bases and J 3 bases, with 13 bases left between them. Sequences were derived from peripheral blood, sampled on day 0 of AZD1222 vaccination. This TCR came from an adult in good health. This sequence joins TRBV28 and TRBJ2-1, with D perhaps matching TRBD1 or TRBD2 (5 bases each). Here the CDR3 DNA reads TGTGCCAGCACCCCGGGGCAGATCTACAATGAGCAGTTCTTC. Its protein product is CASTPGQIYNEQFF.